The entry below describes one T cell receptor (beta chain). The clone's antigen remains unknown. Qualities for individual bases were not recorded, and no much larger clone is one base off. The time point label of this sample denotes: roughly 12 months on ibrutinib. For TCR beta library preparation, approximately 2 micrograms of genomic DNA was extracted from cryopreserved PBMCs. High-throughput TCR beta sequencing was performed on longitudinal blood samples from CLL patients receiving ibrutinib monotherapy. The patients took part in an open-label, single-center phase 2 trial of ibrutinib monotherapy. V ends up 5 bases short and J 1 base short, with an unmatched junction base count of 7. Including cysteine and phenylalanine, the CDR3 has 15 amino acids. The only DNA kept is the CDR3, 45 bases in frame from the first base. CDR1 and CDR2 are read off the germline V gene as SGHTA and FQGTGA. The sample belongs to a study of cytotoxic CD8 clonotypes in ibrutinib-treated CLL (dated by TCRdb to the early 2020s). Study-wide context: In this cohort, around 15 patients were treatment-naive and more than 9 were relapsed/refractory, while about 18 had unmutated IGHV. Responses were partial in some 24 patients and complete in 2; after median about 5.5 years follow-up, roughly 14 stayed in remission and 12 progressed. Response samples were obtained after a median of 12 months of treatment, with a range of roughly 6 to 40 months. On average, each sample had about 260,000 productive templates and more than 75,000 productive rearrangements. Longitudinal samples were obtainable from about 30% of the roughly 86 participants in the trial. Cryopreserved peripheral blood mononuclear cells were obtained before treatment, at response, and at either sustained remission or disease progression. All remission and progressive disease samples were collected while patients were still receiving ibrutinib.

A MiSeq instrument was used for deep resolution sequencing, which targeted depths ranging from 1 in 1 million up to 1 in 200,000 T cells, with coverage averaging 10x for each clonotype. TCR beta libraries were generated with the immunoSEQ hsTCRB Kit. As for the original processing: ImmunoSEQ Data Assistant and ImmunoSEQ Analyzer were used for data analysis, and V, D and J genes were assigned according to IMGT definitions. Clonality, which ranges from 0 to 1, was calculated by subtracting the normalized Shannon entropy of productive rearrangement frequencies from one. Only overrepresented clonotypes making up at least 0.05% of each patient's repertoire were included in the public clonotype analysis. Repertoires from roughly 13 age-matched healthy donors in immuneACCESS were used as clonality controls. TCRdb took this table from immuneACCESS and kept in-frame rearrangements with V and J called. Such tables lack part of the clones; where checked against another copy, unresolved V genes explain under half of the gap, and the rest is unexplained. The DNA was the basis for D and trimming; V, J and clone size are from that table. For this sample the table gives tens of thousands of clones, of which about nine tenths were detected only once. The ten largest clones take up under 4% of the sample.

What the study reported, not specific to this receptor: At baseline, clonality was higher than in age-matched healthy donors and showed a strong correlation with circulating CD8+ T-cell counts. Sampling times were not matched between patients in sustained remission and patients whose disease was progressing, and lymph node repertoires were not examined. At ibrutinib response clonality went up, during sustained remission it held steady, and at progression it dropped back toward baseline. Public clonotypes were rare and either shrank or stayed stable during treatment, and the rise in clonality at ibrutinib response reflected expansion of private clonotypes.

The chain employs TRBV7-3 and TRBJ1-2, with 7 central nucleotides matching TRBD1. Sequencing used PBMCs, obtained after 12 months of ibrutinib treatment. The TCR sequence derives from a human donor with chronic lymphocytic leukemia. The CDR3 has the sequence CASSPGGGGNYGYTF. The DNA sequence reads TGTGCCAGCAGCCCGGGAGGGGGCGGTAACTATGGCTACACCTTC.